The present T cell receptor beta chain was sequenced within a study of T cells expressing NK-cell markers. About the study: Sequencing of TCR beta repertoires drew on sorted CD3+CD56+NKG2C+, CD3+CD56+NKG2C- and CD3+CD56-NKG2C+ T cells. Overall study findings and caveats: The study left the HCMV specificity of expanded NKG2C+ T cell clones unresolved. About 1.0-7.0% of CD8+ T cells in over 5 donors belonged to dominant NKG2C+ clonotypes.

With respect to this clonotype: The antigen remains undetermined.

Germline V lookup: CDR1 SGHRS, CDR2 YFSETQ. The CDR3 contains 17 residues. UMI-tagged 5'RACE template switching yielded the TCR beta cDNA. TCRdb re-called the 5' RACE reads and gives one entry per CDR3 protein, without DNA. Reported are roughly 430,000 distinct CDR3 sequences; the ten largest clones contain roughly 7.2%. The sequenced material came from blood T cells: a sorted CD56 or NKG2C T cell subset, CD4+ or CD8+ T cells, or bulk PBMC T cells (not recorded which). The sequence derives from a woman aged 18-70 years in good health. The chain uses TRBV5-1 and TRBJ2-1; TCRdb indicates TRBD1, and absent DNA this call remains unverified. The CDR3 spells CASSPGTGGAAYNEQFF.